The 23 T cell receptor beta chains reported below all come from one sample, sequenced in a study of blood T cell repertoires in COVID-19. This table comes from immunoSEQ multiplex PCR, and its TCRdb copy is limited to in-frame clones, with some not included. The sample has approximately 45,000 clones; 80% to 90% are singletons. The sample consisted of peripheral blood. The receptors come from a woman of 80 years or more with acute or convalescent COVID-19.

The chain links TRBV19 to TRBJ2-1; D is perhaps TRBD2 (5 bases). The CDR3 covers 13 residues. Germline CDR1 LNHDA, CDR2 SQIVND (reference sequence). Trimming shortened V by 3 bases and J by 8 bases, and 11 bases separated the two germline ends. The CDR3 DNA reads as TGTGCCAGTAGTATGGTTAGCGTCCATGAGCAGTTCTTC. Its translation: CASSMVSVHEQFF.

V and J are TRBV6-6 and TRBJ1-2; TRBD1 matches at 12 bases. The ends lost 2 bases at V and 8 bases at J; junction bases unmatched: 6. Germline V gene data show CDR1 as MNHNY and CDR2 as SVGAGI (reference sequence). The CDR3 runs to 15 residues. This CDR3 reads CASSYPGQGASGYTF. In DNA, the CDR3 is TGTGCCAGCAGTTACCCGGGACAGGGGGCGTCCGGCTACACCTTC.

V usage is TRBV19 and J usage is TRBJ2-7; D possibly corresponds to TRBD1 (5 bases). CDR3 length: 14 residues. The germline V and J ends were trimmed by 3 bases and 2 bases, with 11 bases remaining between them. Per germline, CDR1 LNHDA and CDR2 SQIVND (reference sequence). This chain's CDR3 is CASSMDTGAYEQYF. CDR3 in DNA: TGTGCCAGTAGTATGGATACAGGCGCCTACGAGCAGTACTTC.

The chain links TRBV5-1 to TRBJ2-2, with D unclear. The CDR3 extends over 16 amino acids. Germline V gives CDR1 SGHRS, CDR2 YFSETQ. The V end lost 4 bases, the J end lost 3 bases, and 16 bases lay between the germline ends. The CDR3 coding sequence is TGCGCCAGCAGCCAAGATTTCCAGGATCACACCGGGGAGCTGTTTTTT. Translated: CASSQDFQDHTGELFF.

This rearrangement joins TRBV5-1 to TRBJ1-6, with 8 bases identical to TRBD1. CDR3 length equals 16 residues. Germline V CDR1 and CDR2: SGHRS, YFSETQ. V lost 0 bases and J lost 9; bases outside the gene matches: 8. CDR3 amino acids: CASSLVGQGESSPLHF. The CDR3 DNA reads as TGCGCCAGCAGCTTGGTAGGACAGGGAGAAAGTTCACCCCTCCACTTT.

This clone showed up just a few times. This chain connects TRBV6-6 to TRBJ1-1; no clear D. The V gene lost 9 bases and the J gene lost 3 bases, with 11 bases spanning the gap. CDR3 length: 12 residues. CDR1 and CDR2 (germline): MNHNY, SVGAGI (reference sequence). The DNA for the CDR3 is TGTGCCAGTCAGTCTTCGTACACTGAAGCTTTCTTT. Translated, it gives CASQSSYTEAFF.

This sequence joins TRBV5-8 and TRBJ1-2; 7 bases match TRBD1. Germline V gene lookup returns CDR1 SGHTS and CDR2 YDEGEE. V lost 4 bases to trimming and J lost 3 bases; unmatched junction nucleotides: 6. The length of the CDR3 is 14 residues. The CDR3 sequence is CASSVGGGYYGYTF. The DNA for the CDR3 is TGTGCCAGCAGCGTTGGAGGGGGCTACTATGGCTACACCTTC.

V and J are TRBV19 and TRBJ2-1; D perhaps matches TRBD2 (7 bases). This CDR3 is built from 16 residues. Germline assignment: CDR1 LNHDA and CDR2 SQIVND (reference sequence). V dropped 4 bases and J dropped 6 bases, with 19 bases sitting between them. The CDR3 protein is CASSTNPPGGGNEQFF. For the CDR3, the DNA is TGTGCCAGTAGTACAAACCCCCCGGGGGGCGGCAATGAGCAGTTCTTC.

Written as DNA, the CDR3 is TGTGCCAGCAGCAACCGGGACAACTCCTACAATGAGCAGTTCTTC. Protein sequence: CASSNRDNSYNEQFF. This sequence joins TRBV7-3 and TRBJ2-1; tentative D call: TRBD1 (6 bases). Germline loops: CDR1 SGHTA, CDR2 FQGTGA. The V and J ends lost 5 bases and 0 bases respectively, with 11 bases between them. This CDR3 spans 15 amino acids.

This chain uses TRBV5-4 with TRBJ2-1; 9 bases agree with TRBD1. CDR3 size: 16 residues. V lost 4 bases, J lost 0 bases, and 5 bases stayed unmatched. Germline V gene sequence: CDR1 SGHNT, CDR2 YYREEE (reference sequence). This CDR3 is CASSLGQGRSYNEQFF. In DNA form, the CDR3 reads TGTGCCAGCAGCCTCGGACAGGGGCGCTCCTACAATGAGCAGTTCTTC.

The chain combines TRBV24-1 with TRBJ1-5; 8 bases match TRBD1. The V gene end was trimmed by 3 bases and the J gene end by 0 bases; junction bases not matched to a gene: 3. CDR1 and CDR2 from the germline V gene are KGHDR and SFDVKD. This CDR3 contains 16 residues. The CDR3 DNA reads TGTGCCACCAGTGATGGGACAGGCTATAGCAATCAGCCCCAGCATTTT. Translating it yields CATSDGTGYSNQPQHF.

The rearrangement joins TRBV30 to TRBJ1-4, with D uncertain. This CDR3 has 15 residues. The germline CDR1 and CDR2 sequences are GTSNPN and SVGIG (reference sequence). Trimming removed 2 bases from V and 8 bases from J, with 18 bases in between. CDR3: CAWSHGLTVGEKLFF. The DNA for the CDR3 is TGTGCCTGGAGTCATGGGCTCACGGTTGGCGAAAAACTGTTTTTT.

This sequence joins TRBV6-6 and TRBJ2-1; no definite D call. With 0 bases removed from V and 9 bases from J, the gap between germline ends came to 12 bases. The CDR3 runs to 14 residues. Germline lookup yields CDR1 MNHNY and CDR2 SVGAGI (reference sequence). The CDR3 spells CASSYSAIASEQFF. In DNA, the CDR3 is TGTGCCAGCAGTTACTCCGCGATTGCTAGTGAGCAGTTCTTC.

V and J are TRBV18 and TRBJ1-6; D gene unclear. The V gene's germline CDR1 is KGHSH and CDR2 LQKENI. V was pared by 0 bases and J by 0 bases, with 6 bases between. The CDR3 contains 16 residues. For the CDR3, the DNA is TGTGCCAGCTCACCACCGGCGGGCTCCTATAATTCACCCCTCCACTTT. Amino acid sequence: CASSPPAGSYNSPLHF.

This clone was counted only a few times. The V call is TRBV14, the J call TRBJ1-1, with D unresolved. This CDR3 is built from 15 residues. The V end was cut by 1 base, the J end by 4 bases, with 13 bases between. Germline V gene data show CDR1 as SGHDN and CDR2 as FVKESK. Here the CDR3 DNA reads TGTGCCAGCAGCCAAGCAGAGCCAGGAGGCACTGAAGCTTTCTTT. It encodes CASSQAEPGGTEAFF.

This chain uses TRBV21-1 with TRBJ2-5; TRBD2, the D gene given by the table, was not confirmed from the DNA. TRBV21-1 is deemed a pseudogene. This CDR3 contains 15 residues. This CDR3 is CASSKERRNWETQYF. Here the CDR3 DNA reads TGTGCCAGCAGCAAAGAACGGAGAAATTGGGAGACCCAGTACTTC.

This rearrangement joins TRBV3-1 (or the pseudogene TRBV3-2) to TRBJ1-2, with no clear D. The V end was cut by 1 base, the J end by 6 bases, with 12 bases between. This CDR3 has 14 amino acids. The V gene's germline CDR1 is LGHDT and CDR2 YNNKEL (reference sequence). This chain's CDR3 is CASSQGVGSHGYTF. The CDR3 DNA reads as TGTGCCAGCAGCCAAGGTGTGGGGAGCCATGGCTACACCTTC.

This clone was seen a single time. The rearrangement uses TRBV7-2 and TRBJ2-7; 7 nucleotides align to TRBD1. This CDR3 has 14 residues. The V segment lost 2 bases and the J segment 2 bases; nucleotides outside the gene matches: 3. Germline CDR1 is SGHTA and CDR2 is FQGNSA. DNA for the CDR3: TGTGCCAGCAGCTTATTGACAGGGACCTACGAGCAGTACTTC. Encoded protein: CASSLLTGTYEQYF.

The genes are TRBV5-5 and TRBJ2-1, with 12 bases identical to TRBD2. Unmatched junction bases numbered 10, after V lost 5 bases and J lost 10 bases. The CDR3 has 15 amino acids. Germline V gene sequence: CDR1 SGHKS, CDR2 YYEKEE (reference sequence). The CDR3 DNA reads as TGTGCCAGCAGTTCTGAACTAGCGGGGGGAAGGGAGCAGTTCTTC. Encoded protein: CASSSELAGGREQFF. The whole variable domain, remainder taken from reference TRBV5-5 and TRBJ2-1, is DAGVTQSPTHLIKTRGQQVTLRCSPISGHKSVSWYQQVLGQGPQFIFQYYEKEERGRGNFPDRFSARQFPNYSSELNVNALLLGDSALYLCASSSELAGGREQFFGPGTRLTVL.

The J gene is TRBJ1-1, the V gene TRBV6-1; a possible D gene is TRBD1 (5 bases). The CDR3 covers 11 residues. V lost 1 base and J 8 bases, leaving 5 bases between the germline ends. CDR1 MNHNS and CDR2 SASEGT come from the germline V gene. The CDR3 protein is CASSEGGEAFF. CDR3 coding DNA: TGTGCCAGCAGTGAAGGGGGCGAAGCTTTCTTT.

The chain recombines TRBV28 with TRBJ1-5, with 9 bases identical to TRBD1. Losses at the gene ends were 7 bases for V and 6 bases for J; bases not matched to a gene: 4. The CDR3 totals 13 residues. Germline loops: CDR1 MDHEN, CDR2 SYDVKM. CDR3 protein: CASKGQGGQPQHF. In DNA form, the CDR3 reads TGTGCCAGCAAGGGACAGGGAGGTCAGCCCCAGCATTTT.

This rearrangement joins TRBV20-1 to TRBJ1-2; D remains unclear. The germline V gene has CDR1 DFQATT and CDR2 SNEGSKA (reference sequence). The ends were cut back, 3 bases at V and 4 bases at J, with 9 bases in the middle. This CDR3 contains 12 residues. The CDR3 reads CSASSGTYGYTF. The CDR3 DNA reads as TGCAGTGCTAGTTCAGGTACCTATGGCTACACCTTC.

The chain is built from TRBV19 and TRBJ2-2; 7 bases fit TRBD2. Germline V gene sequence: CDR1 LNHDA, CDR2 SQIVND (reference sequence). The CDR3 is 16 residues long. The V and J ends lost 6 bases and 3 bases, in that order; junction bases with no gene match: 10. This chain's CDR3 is CASSERAGEHTGELFF. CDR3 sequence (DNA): TGTGCCAGTAGCGAACGGGCGGGGGAACACACCGGGGAGCTGTTTTTT.